This TCR beta chain was sequenced during a study of CD8 T cells in Susac syndrome. Study context: Patients with Susac syndrome were therapy-naive, on corticosteroids, or on intravenous immunoglobulin alone at the time that blood was drawn.

CDR1 is MNHNS, CDR2 SASEGT, per germline. With V trimmed by 7 bases and J by 1 base, 4 bases remained unmatched. This CDR3 region has 16 residues. Diagnostic criteria for definite or probable disease, in their recently defined form, were met by the patients with Susac syndrome. cDNA came from around 0.5 to 1 ug RNA primed by random hexamers. Across 54 Vbeta and 13 Jbeta, immunoSEQ multiplex PCR amplified TCR beta CDR3. A single record per CDR3 protein comes from TCRdb applying MiXCR to the immunoSEQ multiplex PCR reads. The profile shows 100,000 to 150,000 distinct CDR3 sequences, about 93% of them singletons.

This clonotype was sampled from a human donor with Susac syndrome. The chain is built from TRBV6-1 and TRBJ2-3; 14 bases map to TRBD2. Sequenced sample: CD8+ T cells from PBMCs. The CDR3 region is CASTRTSGGRTDTQYF. The CDR3, as DNA: TGTGCCAGCACGAGGACTAGCGGGGGGCGCACAGATACGCAGTATTTT.